These 25 T cell receptor beta chains share one sample of origin, sequenced in a study of cytomegalovirus exposure and HLA in healthy donors. Assay used: immunoSEQ multiplex PCR; TCRdb lists only in-frame clones, some missing. The sample lists 250,000 to 350,000 clones, 85% to 90% occurring once. Sequenced sample: PBMCs. The source is a young woman in good health and CMV-seronegative.

This chain uses TRBV5-1 with TRBJ2-7, with D hard to call. The V and J ends lost 0 bases and 2 bases respectively, with 12 bases between them. This CDR3 has 15 residues. CDR1 and CDR2 from the germline V gene are SGHRS and YFSETQ. The CDR3 sequence: CASSLAVAVTYEQYF. The CDR3 region has the DNA TGCGCCAGCAGCTTGGCCGTCGCGGTAACCTACGAGCAGTACTTC.

V gene TRBV5-4 combines with J gene TRBJ2-7, with 8 bases fitting TRBD1. V trimming: 7 bases; J trimming: 1 base; junction bases outside the gene matches: 7. This CDR3 is 14 amino acids long. Looked up from germline, CDR1 is SGHNT and CDR2 is YYREEE (reference sequence). Written as DNA, the CDR3 is TGTGCCAGCCACCGGGACAGGAATTCCTACGAGCAGTACTTC. It is translated as CASHRDRNSYEQYF.

The chain joins TRBV29-1 to TRBJ2-7; D possibly corresponds to TRBD2 (5 bases). CDR3 length equals 12 residues. CDR1 and CDR2 from the germline V gene are SQVTM and ANQGSEA. The V gene lost 3 bases and the J gene lost 2 bases, with 8 bases spanning the gap. In DNA form, the CDR3 reads TGCAGCGTTGAGGGAGAGACCTACGAGCAGTACTTC. Protein product: CSVEGETYEQYF.

The sample holds a few counts of this clone. J is TRBJ1-2 and V is TRBV7-2; 7 nucleotides line up with TRBD1. Germline lookup yields CDR1 SGHTA and CDR2 FQGNSA. J was trimmed by 4 bases and V by 1 base; bases with no gene match: 3. The CDR3 extends over 14 amino acids. CDR3 amino acids: CASSLGGQFYGYTF. The CDR3 DNA reads TGTGCCAGCAGCTTAGGGGGACAGTTCTATGGCTACACCTTC. Supplemented by reference TRBV7-2 and TRBJ1-2, the full variable domain reads GAGVSQSPSNKVTEKGKDVELRCDPISGHTALYWYRQSLGQGLEFLIYFQGNSAPDKSGLPSDRFSAERTGGSVSTLTIQRTQQEDSAVYLCASSLGGQFYGYTFGSGTRLTVV.

Comment on this clone: Other DNA sequences in this specimen translate into the identical CDR3. This chain uses TRBV5-1 with TRBJ1-3; D might be TRBD1 (6 bases). Trimming cost V 3 bases and J 4 bases, with 8 bases left between them. Germline V gene data show CDR1 as SGHRS and CDR2 as YFSETQ. The length of the CDR3 is 13 residues. CDR3: CASSSTGGNTIYF. The CDR3 DNA sequence: TGCGCCAGCAGCTCGACAGGAGGAAACACCATATATTTT.

With respect to this clone: Distinct nucleotide sequences in the sample also encode this CDR3. This chain connects TRBV4-1 to TRBJ2-7; 12 nucleotides align to TRBD1. The CDR3 is 15 amino acids. Germline lookup yields CDR1 MGHRA and CDR2 YSYEKL. V gave up 4 bases and J gave up 2 bases; unmatched junction bases: 3. This chain's CDR3 is CASSPRDRGPYEQYF. The CDR3 nucleotides are TGCGCCAGCAGCCCGAGGGACAGGGGGCCCTACGAGCAGTACTTC.

The chain recombines TRBV14 with TRBJ2-2, with a tentative D call TRBD1 (5 bases). There are 14 residues in the CDR3. Germline V gene lookup returns CDR1 SGHDN and CDR2 FVKESK. The V gene lost 4 bases and the J gene lost 3 bases, with 9 bases spanning the gap. The CDR3 region is CASSPRVDTGELFF. The CDR3, as DNA: TGTGCCAGCAGCCCCAGGGTTGACACCGGGGAGCTGTTTTTT.

V and J are TRBV6-1 and TRBJ2-7; D may be TRBD2 (6 bases). The V gene's germline CDR1 is MNHNS and CDR2 SASEGT. Trimming removed 7 bases at V and 5 bases at J, with 12 bases between. The length of the CDR3 is 12 residues. The DNA of the CDR3 is TGTGCCAGCACGGAGGGGCCCGACGAGCAGTACTTC. Its protein is CASTEGPDEQYF.

CDR3 DNA: TGTGCCAGCAGCTTAGCCTGGGACAGGGAGACCCAGTACTTC. Protein sequence: CASSLAWDRETQYF. The chain has TRBV7-9 and TRBJ2-5; 8 bases agree with TRBD1. The germline V gene has CDR1 SEHNR and CDR2 FQNEAQ (reference sequence). The CDR3 totals 14 residues. The V segment lost 0 bases and the J segment 5 bases; nucleotides outside the gene matches: 2. The full variable domain, rest sourced from reference TRBV7-9 and TRBJ2-5, is DTGVSQNPRHKITKRGQNVTFRCDPISEHNRLYWYRQTLGQGPEFLTYFQNEAQLEKSRLLSDRFSAERPKGSFSTLEIQRTEQGDSAMYLCASSLAWDRETQYFGPGTRLLVL.

The genes are TRBV29-1 and TRBJ1-5; D is perhaps TRBD1 (5 bases). V gave up 5 bases and J gave up 3 bases, with 11 bases separating them. The CDR3 extends over 13 amino acids. Germline V gene sequence: CDR1 SQVTM, CDR2 ANQGSEA. Here the CDR3 reads CSVSQGDNQPQHF. DNA of the CDR3: TGCAGCGTTTCCCAGGGTGACAATCAGCCCCAGCATTTT.

The V and J genes are TRBV2 and TRBJ2-2; D may be TRBD2 (5 bases). Trimming shortened V by 4 bases and J by 7 bases, and 13 bases separated the two germline ends. CDR1 is SNHLY, CDR2 FYNNEI, per germline. This CDR3 has 14 residues. The CDR3 sequence is CASSVGAGGGELFF. Here the CDR3 DNA reads TGTGCCAGCAGTGTGGGAGCCGGTGGCGGGGAGCTGTTTTTT.

The gene calls are TRBV28 and TRBJ1-5, with 9 bases fitting TRBD1. With V trimmed by 6 bases and J by 5 bases, 11 bases remained unmatched. Germline CDR1 reads MDHEN; CDR2 reads SYDVKM. The CDR3 loop spans 16 amino acids. This CDR3 reads CASRGFPGTGYQPQHF. The CDR3 nucleotides are TGTGCCAGCAGGGGGTTCCCCGGGACAGGGTATCAGCCCCAGCATTTT.

The chain combines TRBV4-2 with TRBJ2-1, with D perhaps TRBD2 (6 bases). Germline V CDR1 and CDR2: LGHNA, YNFKEQ. This CDR3 is 18 amino acids long. Trimming stripped 0 bases from V and 4 bases from J, with 19 bases between. The CDR3 loop is CASSQDWSGGGQYNEQFF. The CDR3 nucleotides are TGTGCCAGCAGCCAAGACTGGTCCGGGGGAGGACAATACAATGAGCAGTTCTTC.

Here the CDR3 DNA reads TGTGCCAGCAGCTTAGGGACAGTAGAAAAACTGTTTTTT. Its translation is CASSLGTVEKLFF. The chain employs TRBV7-2 and TRBJ1-4; D may be TRBD1 (6 bases). Trimming left V 1 base short and J 8 bases short, with 8 bases between. CDR1 and CDR2 from the germline V gene are SGHTA and FQGNSA. This CDR3 has 13 residues.

The rearrangement joins TRBV19 to TRBJ2-7, with a possible D match to TRBD2 (6 bases). This CDR3 comprises 13 residues. Trimming cost V 4 bases and J 4 bases, with 11 bases left between them. Germline V gives CDR1 LNHDA, CDR2 SQIVND (reference sequence). The CDR3 is CASSRRGRYEQYF. DNA for the CDR3: TGTGCCAGTAGTAGGAGGGGCAGGTACGAGCAGTACTTC.

The genes are TRBV28 and TRBJ1-2; D unclear. The CDR3 is made up of 15 amino acids. The V end was cut by 6 bases, the J end by 1 base, with 15 bases between. CDR1 is MDHEN, CDR2 SYDVKM, per germline. The CDR3 loop reads CASSPQANFNYGYTF. DNA of the CDR3: TGTGCCAGCAGCCCGCAGGCAAATTTTAACTATGGCTACACCTTC.

For the CDR3, the DNA is TGTGCCAGCAGCTTGAGGGGAGGGGAAAACACCATATATTTT. Translating it yields CASSLRGGENTIYF. The chain joins TRBV5-4 to TRBJ1-3, with D maybe TRBD1 (5 bases). CDR1 SGHNT and CDR2 YYREEE come from the germline V gene (reference sequence). This CDR3 is 14 amino acids long. Trimming took off 1 base at V and 6 bases at J, with 11 bases between the two ends.

This clone was detected once. As DNA, the CDR3 is TGTGCCAGCACCACCGGGACAGGGGGCAATGAGCAGTTCTTC. Translated, it gives CASTTGTGGNEQFF. The chain links TRBV27 to TRBJ2-1, with 11 positions matching TRBD1. Germline assignment: CDR1 MNHEY and CDR2 SMNVEV (reference sequence). This CDR3 is built from 14 residues. The V and J ends lost 7 bases and 6 bases, in that order; junction bases with no gene match: 5.

V usage is TRBV19 and J usage is TRBJ2-1; tentatively, D is TRBD2 (5 bases). The CDR3 has 15 amino acids. The V end lost 4 bases, the J end lost 0 bases, and 10 bases lay between the germline ends. Per germline, CDR1 LNHDA and CDR2 SQIVND (reference sequence). CDR3 sequence: CASSTPGSSYNEQFF. In DNA, the CDR3 is TGTGCCAGTAGTACTCCGGGAAGCTCCTACAATGAGCAGTTCTTC.

The chain is built from TRBV27 and TRBJ2-7; TRBD2 matches 9 bases. Looked up from germline, CDR1 is MNHEY and CDR2 is SMNVEV (reference sequence). Germline trimming cut 3 bases from V and 4 bases from J; bases unmatched to any gene: 7. CDR3 length equals 15 residues. Here the CDR3 reads CASSFFLAGPYEQYF. The DNA of the CDR3 is TGTGCCAGCAGTTTCTTTCTAGCGGGGCCGTACGAGCAGTACTTC.

This clone was seen once. CDR3 bases: TGTGCCACCAGCAGAGATTTAGTTAACTATGGCTACACCTTC. Translation: CATSRDLVNYGYTF. This chain joins TRBV15 and TRBJ1-2; D not certain. Germline CDR1 and CDR2: LNHNV and YYDKDF (reference sequence). Between the trimmed V and J ends, which lost 0 bases and 1 base, there was a span of 6 bases. The CDR3 has 14 residues.

This chain links TRBV28 with TRBJ2-3; 9 nucleotides match TRBD2. The V segment lost 6 bases and the J segment 15 bases; nucleotides outside the gene matches: 10. CDR1 and CDR2 (germline): MDHEN, SYDVKM. The CDR3 totals 12 residues. The CDR3 nucleotides read TGTGCCAGCAGCCTGTACGGGACTAGCCTTTATTTT. It is translated as CASSLYGTSLYF.

This clone was found once. This sequence joins TRBV18 and TRBJ2-5, with D possibly TRBD1 on 6 matching bases. The germline gives CDR1 KGHSH, CDR2 LQKENI. The CDR3 has 16 amino acids. V lost 3 bases, J lost 4 bases, and 18 bases lay in between. CDR3 in amino acids: CASSPTQGGTRETQYF. The CDR3 DNA reads as TGTGCCAGCTCACCGACACAGGGCGGAACGCGAGAGACCCAGTACTTC.

V and J are TRBV6-6 and TRBJ2-3, with D tentatively TRBD2 (6 bases). The CDR3 is 14 residues long. Trimming removed 6 bases from V and 2 bases from J, with 12 bases in between. Germline V gene sequence: CDR1 MNHNY, CDR2 SVGAGI (reference sequence). This chain's CDR3 is CASSRDLNTDTQYF. For the CDR3, the DNA is TGTGCCAGCAGCCGGGACTTAAACACAGATACGCAGTATTTT.

The chain combines TRBV28 with TRBJ2-1, with 13 bases fitting TRBD2. This CDR3 spans 20 amino acids. Trimming removed 7 bases from V and 6 bases from J; junction bases left unmatched: 21. CDR1 and CDR2 (germline): MDHEN, SYDVKM. CDR3 in DNA: TGTGCCAGCAACTTAAGACTAGCGGGAGGCCCTTATGACCGAAGCAATGAGCAGTTCTTC. Translation: CASNLRLAGGPYDRSNEQFF.